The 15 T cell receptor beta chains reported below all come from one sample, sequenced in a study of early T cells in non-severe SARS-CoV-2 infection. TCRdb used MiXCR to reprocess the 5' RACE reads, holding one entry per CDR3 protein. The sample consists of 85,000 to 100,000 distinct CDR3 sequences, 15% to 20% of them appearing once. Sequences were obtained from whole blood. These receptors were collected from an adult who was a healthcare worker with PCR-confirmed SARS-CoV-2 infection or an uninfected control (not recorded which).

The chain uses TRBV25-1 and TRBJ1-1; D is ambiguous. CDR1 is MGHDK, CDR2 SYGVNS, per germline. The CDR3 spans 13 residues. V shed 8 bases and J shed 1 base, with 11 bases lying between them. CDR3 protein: CASFNNPNTEAFF. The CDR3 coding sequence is TGTGCCAGCTTCAACAACCCGAACACTGAAGCTTTCTTT.

For the CDR3, the DNA is TGTGCCAGCAGCTCAAGACAGGGACGAAACGAGCAGTACTTC. Translating gives CASSSRQGRNEQYF. The rearrangement links TRBV7-2 to TRBJ2-7, with 7 bases matching TRBD1. The germline gives CDR1 SGHTA, CDR2 FQGNSA. The length of the CDR3 is 14 residues. Trimming cost V 4 bases and J 5 bases; bases outside gene matches: 8.

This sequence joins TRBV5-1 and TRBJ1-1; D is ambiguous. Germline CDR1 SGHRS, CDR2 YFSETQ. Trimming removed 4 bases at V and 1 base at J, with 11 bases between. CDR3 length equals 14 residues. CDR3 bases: TGCGCCAGCAGCAGAGAGGCTCCGAACACTGAAGCTTTCTTT. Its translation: CASSREAPNTEAFF.

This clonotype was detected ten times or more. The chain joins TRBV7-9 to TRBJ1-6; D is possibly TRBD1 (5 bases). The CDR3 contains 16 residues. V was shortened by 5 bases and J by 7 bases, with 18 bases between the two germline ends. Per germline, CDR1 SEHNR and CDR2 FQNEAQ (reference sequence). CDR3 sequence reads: CASSLPGGGKNSPLHF. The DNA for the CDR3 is TGTGCCAGCAGCCTACCTGGGGGGGGGAAGAATTCACCCCTCCACTTT.

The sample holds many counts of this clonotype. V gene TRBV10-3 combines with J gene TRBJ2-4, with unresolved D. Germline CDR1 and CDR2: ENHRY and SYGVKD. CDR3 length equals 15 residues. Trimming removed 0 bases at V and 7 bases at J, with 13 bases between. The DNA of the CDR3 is TGTGCCATCAGTGAGTCATTGATCACAAGCAACATTCAGTACTTC. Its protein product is CAISESLITSNIQYF.

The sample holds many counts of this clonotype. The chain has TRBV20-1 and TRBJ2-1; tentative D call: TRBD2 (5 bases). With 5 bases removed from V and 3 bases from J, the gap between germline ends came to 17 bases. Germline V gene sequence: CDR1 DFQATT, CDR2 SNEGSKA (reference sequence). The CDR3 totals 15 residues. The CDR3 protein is CSAPPNAGLYNEQFF. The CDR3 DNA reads TGCAGTGCTCCGCCTAATGCGGGCCTCTACAATGAGCAGTTCTTC.

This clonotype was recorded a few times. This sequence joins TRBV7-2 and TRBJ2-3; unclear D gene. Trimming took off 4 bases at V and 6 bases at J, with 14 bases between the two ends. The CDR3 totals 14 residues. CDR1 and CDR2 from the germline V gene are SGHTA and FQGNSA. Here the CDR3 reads CASSSQTSSDTQYF. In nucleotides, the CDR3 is TGTGCCAGCAGCTCACAAACGTCGTCGGATACGCAGTATTTT.

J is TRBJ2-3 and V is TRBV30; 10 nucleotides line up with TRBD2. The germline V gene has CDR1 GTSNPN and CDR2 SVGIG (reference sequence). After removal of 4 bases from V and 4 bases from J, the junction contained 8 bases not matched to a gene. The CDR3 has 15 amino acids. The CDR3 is CAWISSGGAADTQYF. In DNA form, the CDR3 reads TGTGCCTGGATTAGCAGCGGGGGGGCGGCAGATACGCAGTATTTT.

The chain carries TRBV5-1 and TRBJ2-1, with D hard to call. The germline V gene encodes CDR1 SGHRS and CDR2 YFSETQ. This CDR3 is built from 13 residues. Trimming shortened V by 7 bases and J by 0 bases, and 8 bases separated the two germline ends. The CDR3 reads CASSSLSYNEQFF. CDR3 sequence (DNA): TGCGCCAGCTCAAGTCTCTCCTACAATGAGCAGTTCTTC.

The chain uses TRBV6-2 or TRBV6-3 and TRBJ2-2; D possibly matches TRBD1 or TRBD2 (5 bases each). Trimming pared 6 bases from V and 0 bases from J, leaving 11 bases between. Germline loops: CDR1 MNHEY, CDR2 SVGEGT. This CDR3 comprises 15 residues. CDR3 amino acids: CASSWGRTNTGELFF. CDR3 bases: TGTGCCAGCAGCTGGGGACGGACGAACACCGGGGAGCTGTTTTTT.

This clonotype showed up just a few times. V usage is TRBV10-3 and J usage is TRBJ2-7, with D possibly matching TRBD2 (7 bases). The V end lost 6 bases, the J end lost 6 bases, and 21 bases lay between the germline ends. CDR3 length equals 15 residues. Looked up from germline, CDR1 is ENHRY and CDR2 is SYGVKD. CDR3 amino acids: CAISLTSDQGSEQYF. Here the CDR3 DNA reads TGTGCCATCAGCCTAACTAGCGATCAGGGGAGCGAGCAGTACTTC.

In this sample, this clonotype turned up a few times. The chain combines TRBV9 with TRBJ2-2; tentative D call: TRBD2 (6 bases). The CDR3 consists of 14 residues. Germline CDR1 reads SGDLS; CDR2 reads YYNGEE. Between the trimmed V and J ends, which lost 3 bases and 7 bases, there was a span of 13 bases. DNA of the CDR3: TGTGCCAGCAGCGGCACGGAGGGCCACGGGGAGCTGTTTTTT. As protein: CASSGTEGHGELFF. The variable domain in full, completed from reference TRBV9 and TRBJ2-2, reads DSGVTQTPKHLITATGQRVTLRCSPRSGDLSVYWYQQSLDQGLQFLIQYYNGEERAKGNILERFSAQQFPDLHSELNLSSLELGDSALYFCASSGTEGHGELFFGEGSRLTVL.

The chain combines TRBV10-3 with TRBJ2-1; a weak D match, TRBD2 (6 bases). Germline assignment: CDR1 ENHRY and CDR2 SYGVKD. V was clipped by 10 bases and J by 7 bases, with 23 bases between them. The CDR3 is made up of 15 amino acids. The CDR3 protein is CASISSRDSVNEQFF. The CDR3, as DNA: TGTGCCAGCATTTCTTCCCGGGACTCTGTTAATGAGCAGTTCTTC.

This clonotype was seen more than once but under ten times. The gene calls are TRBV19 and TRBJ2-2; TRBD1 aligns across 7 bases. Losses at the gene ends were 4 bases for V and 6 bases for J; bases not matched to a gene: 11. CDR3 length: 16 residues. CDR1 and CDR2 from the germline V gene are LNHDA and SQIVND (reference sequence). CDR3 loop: CASSTFGQVGAGELFF. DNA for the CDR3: TGTGCCAGTAGTACCTTCGGACAGGTTGGAGCCGGGGAGCTGTTTTTT.

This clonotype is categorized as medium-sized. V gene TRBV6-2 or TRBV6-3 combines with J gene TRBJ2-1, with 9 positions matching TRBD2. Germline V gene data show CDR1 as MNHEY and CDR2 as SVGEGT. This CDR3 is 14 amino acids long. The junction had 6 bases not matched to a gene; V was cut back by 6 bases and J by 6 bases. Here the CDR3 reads CASRSGGPVNEQFF. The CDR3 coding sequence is TGTGCCAGCAGGAGCGGGGGGCCGGTCAATGAGCAGTTCTTC.